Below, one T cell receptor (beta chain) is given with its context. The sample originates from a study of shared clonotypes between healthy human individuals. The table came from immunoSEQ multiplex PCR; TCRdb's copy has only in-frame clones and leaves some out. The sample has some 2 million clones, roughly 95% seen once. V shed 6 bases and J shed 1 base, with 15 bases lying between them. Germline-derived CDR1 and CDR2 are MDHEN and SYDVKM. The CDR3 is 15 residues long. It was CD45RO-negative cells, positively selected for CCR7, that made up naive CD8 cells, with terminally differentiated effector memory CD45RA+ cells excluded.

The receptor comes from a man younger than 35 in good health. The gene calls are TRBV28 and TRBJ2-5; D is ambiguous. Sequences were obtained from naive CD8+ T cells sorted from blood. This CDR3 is CASRPGPGGQETQYF. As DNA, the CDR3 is TGTGCCAGCAGGCCCGGCCCCGGCGGCCAAGAGACCCAGTACTTC.